This T cell receptor beta chain emerged from a study of beta chain features in type 1 diabetes (dated 2018 in TCRdb). In terms of the full investigation: No differences in mean age, gender distribution, total cell number or subset yield were found between patients and healthy donors. A total of 100 million to 110 million sorted cells were examined across all samples, and a strong correlation was observed between cell number per subset and RNA yield. Regulatory and stem cell-like memory subsets were isolated from only 8 patients and roughly eight healthy donors, whereas naive and central memory subsets came from all 30 or so donors. The study compared the TCRB repertoires of sorted circulating CD4+ T cell subsets in recently diagnosed type 1 diabetes patients with those in matched healthy donors. Overall study outcomes, separate from this receptor: Fewer insertions and more nucleotide deletions at VDJ recombination sites were observed in patients with type 1 diabetes, implying thymic rearrangement abnormalities. Because the HLA sub-analyses included only small numbers of individuals, any influence of HLA type on TCRB rearrangement was left unresolved. Sequencing cDNA rather than genomic DNA could over-represent highly expressing activated cells, although activation and CD3 levels did not differ between groups. In all four CD4+ subsets, TCRB CDR3 length was moderately but significantly shorter in type 1 diabetes patients. The naive, central memory and regulatory TCRB repertoires appeared to resemble one another more closely among patients than among healthy donors. PCR may preferentially amplify shorter templates, but because patient and control samples were amplified and corrected together, any resulting skew would affect both groups equally.

This clone was counted a few times. Its recognized antigen is unknown. Per-base qualities were not stored, and no clone one base away is much larger. All of the isolated RNA was reverse transcribed with the High Capacity cDNA Reverse Transcription Kit, so expressed TCRB transcripts were sequenced. Deep immunoSEQ sequencing was performed on naive, central memory and regulatory T cell samples, with an average of around 3.5 million total reads per sample. After sorted cells were lysed in RLT buffer, RNA was extracted with DNase-treated RNeasy Micro or Mini kits, with the choice depending on cell number. Each cell subset was processed separately to prevent cross-contamination, with patient and healthy donor samples processed together. The immunoSEQ multiplex PCR was used to amplify TCRB sequences from cDNA, yielding 87-bp fragments that span the CDR3 region. Amplicons were sequenced on the Illumina HiSeq platform. On the study's bioinformatics: Synthetic template baselines were used to correct PCR bias computationally, reads within Hamming distance 2 were collapsed, and singletons that could not be merged were discarded. By aligning reads against IMGT, V, D and J genes, CDR3 length, and insertions or deletions at six rearrangement sites were assigned. Within each subset, clonotype counts were normalized to sorted cell number, and only after that were true diversity and Gini coefficients computed with the tcR R package. The overlap coefficient, calculated on TCRB nucleotide sequences, was used to quantify repertoire sharing. As stored in TCRdb, this immuneACCESS dataset retains in-frame rearrangements with V and J assigned. A fraction of the clones does not appear; measured against another copy, unresolved V genes explain less than half of the discrepancy, and the remainder lacks a known reason. Clonal size and the V and J genes are those of that table, whereas D and trimming came from the DNA. The sample table records some 350,000 clones; around a tenth of these occur just once. The top ten constitute less than 0.65% of the sample.

The germline V gene (reference sequence) supplies CDR1 PRHDT and CDR2 FYEKMQ. V drops 5 bases and J drops 7 bases, leaving 10 bases in between. From cysteine to phenylalanine, the CDR3 is 12 amino acids long. Just the 36-base CDR3 DNA is kept, in frame starting at base 1. Each donor gave one peripheral blood draw, approximately 110 mL on average, collected into heparinised tubes. A BD FACSAria II and a panel including CD45RO, CCR7, CD25, CD127, CD95 and CD27 were used to sort naive, central memory, regulatory and stem cell-like memory CD4+ T cells. A purity above 98% was achieved for all sorted populations. PBMCs were isolated right away by Lymphoprep density gradient centrifugation and were stained directly, without culture. To minimize batch effects, samples were stained and sorted in pairs, one healthy donor with one patient per experiment.

Sample: central memory CD4+ T cells from blood. This sequence originates from a young man with type 1 diabetes. The chain links TRBV13 with TRBJ2-3; the D gene remains uncertain. The CDR3 region: CASSPGRNTQYF. The DNA sequence is TGTGCCAGCAGCCCGGGCCGAAATACGCAGTATTTT.